This TCR beta chain emerged from a study of blood T cell repertoires in COVID-19. As for the study in general: There were acute and convalescent COVID-19 samples, and they came from the United States, Italy and Spain. PBMCs, B-cell-depleted T cells, or T cells were the source of the cDNA or gDNA that made up the material.

Original methodology: Scientists estimated how many nucleated cells there were by amplifying reference gene primers. TCRdb's copy holds only in-frame clones and misses some; the assay was immunoSEQ multiplex PCR. V and J calls plus clone size are reproduced from that table; the DNA served to infer D and trimming. There are just under 350,000 clones in the sample; approximately 90% occur only once, and more than 3% lies in the top ten. Worth noting for this clone: Its ends do not fully match the called genes, so a read error is possible.

Germline loops: CDR1 SGDLS, CDR2 YYNGEE. CDR3 size: 14 residues. The sample taken for sequencing was peripheral blood. This receptor was taken from a woman under 30 who had recovered from COVID-19. V usage is TRBV9 and J usage is TRBJ1-2; 7 bases line up with TRBD1. The CDR3 bases are TGTGCCAGCAGCCCGAATGGACAGGCGGATACGAGATGCTTC. This translates into CASSPNGQADTRCF.